This TCR beta chain was profiled in a study of blood T cell repertoires in COVID-19 (TCRdb year 2020). Background on the whole study: Samples covering the acute and convalescent phases of COVID-19 were provided by collaborators in the United States, Italy and Spain. The dataset comprised deeply sampled blood TCRbeta repertoires from subjects exposed to, actively infected with, or recovered from COVID-19. Samples came from the ongoing ImmuneRACE study (first 160 participants) plus 1,254 subjects from 6 global collaborators. HLA class I and class II types, where available, came from metadata supplied by the sample provider rather than from assay-based typing. A freely available public database, intended as a resource for researchers studying the immune response to SARS-CoV-2, is where the repertoires were released. The material from the prospective study consisted of cDNA or gDNA derived from T cells, B-cell-depleted T cells, or PBMCs. The sample metadata nearly always contained a de-identified subject ID, COVID-19 status, age in years and sex.

Notes on this clone: Its antigen is not yet known. Nothing much larger sits one base from this clone, and base qualities are not available.

In the prospective study, participants were 18 to 89 years old, resided in 24 geographic areas of the United States, and were enrolled through a virtual design. To assign participants to cohorts, the prospective study relied on clinical history that participants themselves reported in a screening survey and a study questionnaire. ImmuneRACE Cohort 3 recovered participants were defined by two consecutive negative NP/OP PCR tests, healthcare professional clearance, or symptom resolution. Each participant in the prospective study had whole blood, serum and a nasopharyngeal or oropharyngeal swab collected by mobile phlebotomists. Additional blood draws and questionnaires over a 2-month period could optionally be provided by prospective study participants. Before DNA extraction, blood samples from the prospective study were shipped at room temperature or frozen. Findings and caveats that apply to the study as a whole: The quantity of clinical and demographic metadata differed by source and by participant and was supplied without curation.

CDR1 and CDR2 were assigned from the germline V gene as SGHDT and YYEEEE. The CDR3 goes from the cysteine to the phenylalanine over 14 residues. The kept DNA is CDR3 alone, 42 bases in frame from the first base. Here V drops 3 bases and J drops 5 bases, and the junction holds 5 bases not matched to any gene. TCRbeta CDR3 regions were amplified from genomic DNA by means of the immunoSEQ Assay, a bias-controlled multiplex PCR. As for how the authors treated the data: The number of nucleated cells in each sample was estimated from the amplification of reference gene primers within the assay. To quantify the absolute abundance of each unique TCRbeta CDR3 rearrangement, sequence reads were collapsed and filtered. For each sample, productive Simpson clonality was calculated as the square root of Simpson's diversity index across productive rearrangements. Imported from immuneACCESS, the table was reduced by TCRdb to in-frame sequences with V and J called. These copies leave out some clones; in studies compared against another copy, an unresolved V gene accounts for under half, and the cause of the remainder is not known. V, J and clone size derive from that table, while D and trimming were established from the DNA sequence. The sample includes a few hundred thousand clones, with about 87% observed a single time. Around 2.9% of the sample belongs to the ten largest clones.

The V gene is TRBV5-6 and the J gene is TRBJ2-5, with 9 central nucleotides matching TRBD1. Material for sequencing was PBMCs or T cells enriched from blood (not recorded which). This receptor was identified in a woman aged 50 to 65 who had recovered from COVID-19. The bases read TGTGCCAGCAGCTCCGGGACAGGGCGGGAGACCCAGTACTTC. It codes for CASSSGTGRETQYF.